The present T cell receptor (beta chain) was sequenced within a study of T cells in Graves' hyperthyroidism and ophthalmopathy. Study-level points and caveats: Blood shared most expanded thyroid clonotypes above 0.001.

RNA transcripts were the template for amplifying TCR beta CDR3 regions. The study used the HTBI primer set for a first-round RT-PCR of the TCR CDR3. TCRdb reprocessed the multiplex PCR reads with MiXCR, giving one entry per CDR3 protein. The sample consists of fewer than 650,000 distinct CDR3 sequences, approximately 48% of them appearing once. Notes on this clonotype: The antigen is unknown.

V was clipped by 6 bases and J by 8 bases, with 20 bases between them. CDR3 length: 13 amino acids. In germline, CDR1 is DFQATT, CDR2 SNEGSKA (reference sequence). Lactation, pregnancy, other autoimmune disease or uncontrolled infection excluded patients. The sequenced sample was peripheral blood or thyroid tissue (not recorded which). The source of this sequence is an adult woman with Graves' disease, either hyperthyroidism or ophthalmopathy (not recorded which). This rearrangement joins TRBV20-1 to TRBJ2-7; either TRBD1 or TRBD2 may fit D (5 bases each). CDR3 DNA: TGCAGTGCCCAACCAGGGAGTCAGCCCCAGCAGTACTTC. This gives the protein CSAQPGSQPQQYF.